Listed here is a single T cell receptor (beta chain). This sample stems from a study of blood T cell repertoires in COVID-19. Across the whole study: Donors in the United States, Italy and Spain gave samples during acute or convalescent COVID-19. T cells, B-cell-depleted T cells, or PBMCs supplied cDNA or gDNA.

Patients of the Seattle cohort, enrolled during active infection, were followed longitudinally. As processed by the authors: Amplification from reference gene primers served as the basis for estimated nucleated cell counts. Here immunoSEQ multiplex PCR was the method, and the copy in TCRdb shows in-frame clones only, minus some. V, J and clone size are taken as reported in that table, and D and trimming were inferred from the DNA itself. The sample shows 150,000 or so clones, roughly 90% of them seen only once. CDR1 and CDR2 (germline): SEHNR, FQNEAQ (reference sequence). CDR3 size: 16 residues. V lost 1 base, J lost 3 bases, and 8 bases stayed unmatched.

This receptor was taken from a man younger than 45 with COVID-19, enrolled during active disease. The J gene is TRBJ1-1, the V gene TRBV7-9; 7 positions agree with TRBD1. The sequenced sample was peripheral blood. CDR3 protein: CASSLGSGGWYTEAFF. The CDR3 nucleotides read TGTGCCAGCAGCTTAGGTTCAGGGGGGTGGTACACTGAAGCTTTCTTT.